This T cell receptor (beta chain) was retrieved from a study of blood T cell repertoires in COVID-19. In the original analysis: Quantification of nucleated cells was approximated via reference gene primer amplification. TCRdb keeps only in-frame clones here, not all; method: immunoSEQ multiplex PCR. From that table come the V and J calls and clone size; the DNA was used to work out D and trimming. Of 200,000 to 300,000 clones listed, 70% to 90% are singletons. Between the trimmed V and J ends, which lost 9 bases and 1 base, there was a span of 16 bases. There are 15 residues in the CDR3. The germline V gene encodes CDR1 KGHDR and CDR2 SFDVKD.

Sequences were obtained from peripheral blood. The receptor's source is a man aged 45-60 years with acute or convalescent COVID-19. This sequence joins TRBV24-1 and TRBJ2-3; D is possibly TRBD2 (6 bases). CDR3 region: CATAVGGTGTDTQYF. CDR3 DNA: TGTGCCACCGCGGTGGGCGGGACGGGCACAGATACGCAGTATTTT.